Following are 21 T cell receptor beta chains from one sample sequenced in a study of beta chain features in type 1 diabetes. Study results and caveats: There was a moderate but significant shortening of TCRB CDR3s in all four CD4+ subsets of Type 1 diabetes patients.

What was sequenced were expressed TCRB transcripts, since all of the isolated RNA had been reverse transcribed. Libraries were prepared by immunoSEQ multiplex PCR; TCRdb keeps only in-frame clonotypes and omits some of them. The sample has some 350,000 clones; roughly 13% are singletons. Antigens of these TCRs are unknown. Material for sequencing was naive CD4+ T cells from blood. These receptor sequences come from a woman aged 18-35 years with type 1 diabetes.

CDR3 DNA sequence: TGTGCCAGCAGCTTAGCTAGCACAGGTGGCGAGCAGTACTTC. This translates into CASSLASTGGEQYF. The V gene is TRBV7-9, the J gene TRBJ2-7; a possible D gene is TRBD1 (5 bases). The CDR3 is made up of 14 amino acids. Trimming removed 0 bases at V and 6 bases at J, with 12 bases between. From germline, CDR1 is SEHNR and CDR2 FQNEAQ (reference sequence).

This clone was seen more than once but under ten times. V and J are TRBV15 and TRBJ2-6; possible D gene TRBD2, 6 bases. V lost 4 bases to trimming and J lost 4 bases, with 11 bases between them. Germline V lookup: CDR1 LNHNV, CDR2 YYDKDF (reference sequence). This CDR3 region has 15 residues. CDR3 sequence (DNA): TGTGCCACCAGCACCCCCCGGGGGGGGGCCAACGTCCTGACTTTC. This sequence encodes CATSTPRGGANVLTF.

The rearrangement links TRBV10-3 to TRBJ1-4; 9 nucleotides align to TRBD1. Germline V lookup: CDR1 ENHRY, CDR2 SYGVKD. There are 14 residues in the CDR3. J was trimmed by 6 bases and V by 5 bases; bases with no gene match: 4. The CDR3 loop reads CAISPGQGDEKLFF. The CDR3 DNA reads as TGTGCCATCAGTCCGGGACAGGGCGATGAAAAACTGTTTTTT.

In DNA, the CDR3 is TGTGCCAGCAGCATAACCGGGACTAGCGAGAGCACAGATACGCAGTATTTT. This sequence encodes CASSITGTSESTDTQYF. The J gene is TRBJ2-3, the V gene TRBV9, with 10 bases aligning to TRBD2. V dropped 4 bases and J dropped 0; count of bases not matched to a gene: 8. The CDR3 covers 17 residues. Germline lookup yields CDR1 SGDLS and CDR2 YYNGEE.

The gene calls are TRBV30 and TRBJ1-3; 7 bases map to TRBD1. V shed 7 bases and J 4 bases; nucleotides not matched to a gene: 13. From germline, CDR1 is GTSNPN and CDR2 SVGIG (reference sequence). The CDR3 covers 15 residues. Here the CDR3 reads CASRRLGTVGNTIYF. The DNA for the CDR3 is TGTGCCTCGCGGCGGCTTGGGACAGTCGGAAACACCATATATTTT.

The J gene is TRBJ2-1, the V gene TRBV6-4; TRBD2 aligns across 8 bases. CDR3 length: 16 residues. With V trimmed by 10 bases and J by 3 bases, 14 bases remained unmatched. The germline V gene encodes CDR1 MRHNA and CDR2 SNTAGT. Here the CDR3 reads CATNRGRNEGYNEQFF. CDR3 coding DNA: TGTGCCACCAATCGCGGGAGGAACGAGGGCTACAATGAGCAGTTCTTC.

The chain carries TRBV28 and TRBJ1-5; 8 bases align to TRBD1. CDR1 is MDHEN, CDR2 SYDVKM, per germline. V lost 6 bases, J lost 6 bases, and 10 bases stayed unmatched. The CDR3 has 15 amino acids. The DNA for the CDR3 is TGTGCCAGCAGCTCGGACAGGGTTCCCACTCAGCCCCAGCATTTT. This gives the protein CASSSDRVPTQPQHF. Supplemented by reference TRBV28 and TRBJ1-5, the full variable domain reads DVKVTQSSRYLVKRTGEKVFLECVQDMDHENMFWYRQDPGLGLRLIYFSYDVKMKEKGDIPEGYSVSREKKERFSLILESASTNQTSMYLCASSSDRVPTQPQHFGDGTRLSIL.

This clone appeared a few times. The chain couples TRBV7-9 to TRBJ1-3; a possible D gene is TRBD1 (6 bases). Germline V gives CDR1 SEHNR, CDR2 FQNEAQ (reference sequence). The CDR3 covers 14 residues. The V end lost 5 bases, the J end lost 9 bases, and 17 bases lay between the germline ends. The CDR3 loop is CASSPGAGRGTIYF. In DNA form, the CDR3 reads TGTGCCAGCAGCCCAGGGGCCGGACGTGGCACCATATATTTT.

This clone was counted a few times. The V gene is TRBV27, the J gene TRBJ2-7, with 9 bases identical to TRBD2. Germline V gene sequence: CDR1 MNHEY, CDR2 SMNVEV (reference sequence). V gave up 2 bases and J gave up 7 bases; unmatched junction bases: 6. The CDR3 is 14 residues long. This CDR3 reads CASSLAGGRTEQYF. CDR3 DNA: TGTGCCAGCAGTTTAGCGGGAGGGCGAACGGAGCAGTACTTC.

This clone was counted only a few times. The chain uses TRBV7-9 and TRBJ1-1; 7 nucleotides match TRBD1. This CDR3 contains 15 residues. CDR1 is SEHNR, CDR2 FQNEAQ, per germline (reference sequence). V gave up 5 bases and J gave up 1 base; unmatched junction bases: 7. The CDR3 region is CASSKHRQGNTEAFF. Here the CDR3 DNA reads TGTGCCAGCAGCAAACACAGACAGGGGAACACTGAAGCTTTCTTT.

This clone was seen only a few times. The genes are TRBV29-1 and TRBJ1-5; 8 positions match TRBD1. V lost 6 bases to trimming and J lost 0 bases; unmatched junction nucleotides: 4. The CDR3 loop spans 14 amino acids. The germline CDR1 and CDR2 sequences are SQVTM and ANQGSEA. Here the CDR3 DNA reads TGCAGCGTGGCGGACAGGGATAGCAATCAGCCCCAGCATTTT. Translation: CSVADRDSNQPQHF.

This clone showed up just a few times. V and J are TRBV7-2 and TRBJ2-7; 9 bases are a match to TRBD1. This CDR3 region has 16 residues. Germline V gene data show CDR1 as SGHTA and CDR2 as FQGNSA. The junction had 10 bases not matched to a gene; V was cut back by 4 bases and J by 3 bases. In DNA form, the CDR3 reads TGTGCCAGCAGCTCCCCCACCGGGACAGGGAGCTACGAGCAGTACTTC. Translated, it gives CASSSPTGTGSYEQYF.

The chain employs TRBV19 and TRBJ2-6; weak D call: TRBD2 (6 bases). V lost 1 base, J lost 0 bases, and 7 bases lay in between. The CDR3 has 16 residues. Germline CDR1 is LNHDA and CDR2 is SQIVND (reference sequence). The CDR3 loop reads CASSIGGLSGANVLTF. CDR3 in DNA: TGTGCCAGTAGTATAGGGGGACTCTCTGGGGCCAACGTCCTGACTTTC.

This sequence joins TRBV9 and TRBJ2-1, with 8 bases fitting TRBD1. The CDR3 consists of 15 residues. Germline V gene lookup returns CDR1 SGDLS and CDR2 YYNGEE. J was trimmed by 4 bases and V by 4 bases; bases with no gene match: 7. CDR3 DNA sequence: TGTGCCAGCAGCCTAGACAGGGGCGGGTACAATGAGCAGTTCTTC. It is translated as CASSLDRGGYNEQFF.

This clone occurred a few times. This chain connects TRBV7-2 to TRBJ2-2; 11 bases align to TRBD2. Trimming removed 3 bases from V and 4 bases from J; junction bases left unmatched: 7. The CDR3 is 17 residues long. The germline V gene encodes CDR1 SGHTA and CDR2 FQGNSA. The CDR3 loop reads CASSLASGRWSTGELFF. CDR3 sequence (DNA): TGTGCCAGCAGCTTGGCTAGCGGGAGGTGGAGCACCGGGGAGCTGTTTTTT.

V usage is TRBV5-4 and J usage is TRBJ2-2, with TRBD2 matching over 9 bases. The germline V gene encodes CDR1 SGHNT and CDR2 YYREEE (reference sequence). The CDR3 is 16 amino acids. J lost 7 bases, V lost 3 bases, and 10 bases had no gene match. The CDR3 sequence is CASSSASGRYDGELFF. CDR3 DNA sequence: TGTGCCAGCAGCTCCGCGAGCGGGAGGTATGACGGGGAGCTGTTTTTT. Using reference TRBV5-4 and TRBJ2-2 for the parts outside the CDR3, the full variable domain is ETGVTQSPTHLIKTRGQQVTLRCSSQSGHNTVSWYQQALGQGPQFIFQYYREEENGRGNFPPRFSGLQFPNYSSELNVNALELDDSALYLCASSSASGRYDGELFFGEGSRLTVL.

This chain links TRBV5-4 with TRBJ2-7; D perhaps matches TRBD1 (5 bases). The V end lost 4 bases, the J end lost 5 bases, and 13 bases lay between the germline ends. Germline V gene lookup returns CDR1 SGHNT and CDR2 YYREEE (reference sequence). CDR3 length: 13 residues. Written as DNA, the CDR3 is TGTGCCAGCAGCCTAGGGCAGGGAAACGAGCAGTACGTC. It translates to CASSLGQGNEQYV.

This clone has only a few counts. The rearrangement uses TRBV4-3 and TRBJ2-5, with D perhaps TRBD2 (7 bases). Trimming took 3 bases from V and 4 from J, leaving 21 bases between them. The length of the CDR3 is 17 residues. Germline V gives CDR1 LGHNA, CDR2 YSLEER. CDR3: CASSHSFRGAFGETQYF. The DNA of the CDR3 is TGCGCCAGCAGCCACTCCTTCCGGGGGGCGTTCGGAGAGACCCAGTACTTC.

This clone has more than one count but fewer than ten. The chain links TRBV7-3 to TRBJ2-2; TRBD2 might be the D (6 bases). Deletions cut 1 base from V and 6 bases from J, with 12 bases between. This CDR3 spans 15 amino acids. Germline V gives CDR1 SGHTA, CDR2 FQGTGA. The CDR3 nucleotides are TGTGCCAGCAGCTTAATAGCGGCAAACCCCGGGGAGCTGTTTTTT. It translates to CASSLIAANPGELFF.

V usage is TRBV29-1 and J usage is TRBJ1-2; D uncertain. The CDR3 covers 14 residues. Germline V lookup: CDR1 SQVTM, CDR2 ANQGSEA. V lost 0 bases to trimming and J lost 5 bases, with 13 bases between them. The CDR3, as DNA: TGCAGCGTTGAAGAGGTTGCGGTCTGGTATGGCTACACCTTC. Amino acid sequence: CSVEEVAVWYGYTF.

This clone was observed a few times. The chain combines TRBV30 with TRBJ2-1; TRBD2 aligns across 13 bases. The V segment lost 5 bases and the J segment 9 bases; nucleotides outside the gene matches: 10. The CDR3 extends over 15 amino acids. The V gene's germline CDR1 is GTSNPN and CDR2 SVGIG (reference sequence). CDR3 nucleotides: TGTGCCTGGGACCTCGGACTAGCGGGAGTAGGTGAGCAGTTCTTC. Amino acid sequence: CAWDLGLAGVGEQFF.